These 2 T cell receptor beta chains share one sample of origin, sequenced in a study of graft-versus-host responses after intestinal transplantation. Their cognate antigens are unknown. Here immunoSEQ multiplex PCR was the method, and the copy in TCRdb shows in-frame clones only, minus some. The table records 20,000 to 25,000 clones, roughly 78% of them present only once. The source material was unstimulated CD8+ T cells sorted from spleen or lymph node cells, sampled before transplant. Receptor source: a human donor who was the organ donor for an intestinal transplant.

The V gene is TRBV27, the J gene TRBJ2-2; TRBD2 is a possible D gene (6 bases). Between the trimmed V and J ends, which lost 3 bases and 5 bases, there was a span of 10 bases. The CDR3 runs 14 residues. From germline, CDR1 is MNHEY and CDR2 SMNVEV (reference sequence). The CDR3 sequence: CASSFQGGTGELFF. CDR3 DNA sequence: TGTGCCAGCAGTTTCCAGGGAGGTACCGGGGAGCTGTTTTTT.

This clone was found once. The CDR3 here is CASSPRDGGLGYTF. The CDR3 DNA reads TGTGCCAGCAGCCCTCGTGATGGGGGGCTTGGCTACACCTTC. The chain employs TRBV11-3 and TRBJ1-2; D may be TRBD1 (6 bases). The ends were cut back, 5 bases at V and 7 bases at J, with 17 bases in the middle. CDR1 and CDR2 (germline): SGHNT, YENEEA. The CDR3 has 14 amino acids.